The clone carrying this TCR beta chain was found a few times. A universal primer site arose from template switching, and cDNA bore unique molecular identifiers. TCRdb reprocessed the 5' RACE reads with MiXCR, giving one entry per CDR3 protein. The sample lists 700,000 or so distinct CDR3 sequences; less than 25% were seen once. This sample stems from a study of identical twins. V dropped 6 bases and J dropped 2 bases, with 17 bases sitting between them. The CDR3 has 15 amino acids. In germline, CDR1 is MNHEY, CDR2 SMNVEV (reference sequence). A further study also used this sample, focusing on T cells expressing NK-cell markers. This second study says: One of the eight sequenced donors was seronegative, whereas the other seven were HCMV-seropositive.

This sequence joins TRBV27 and TRBJ2-7, with D tentatively TRBD1 (7 bases). Sequences were obtained from PBMCs. This sequence originates from a woman aged 18-29 years in good health. The CDR3 reads CASSLGAGGPYEQYF. In DNA, the CDR3 is TGTGCCAGCAGCTTGGGCGCAGGGGGGCCCTACGAGCAGTACTTC.